The 4 T cell receptor beta chains reported below all come from one sample, sequenced in a study of CD8 T cells in ankylosing spondylitis. TCRdb independently ran MiXCR on the 5' RACE reads; one entry per CDR3 protein. Found here are approximately 220,000 distinct CDR3 sequences, under 30% of them singletons; the top ten hold 5% to 7.5%. Sequencing was carried out using blood, either unsorted or a sorted T cell fraction (not recorded which). These receptor sequences come from a male donor with ankylosing spondylitis or in good health (not recorded which).

The count of this clonotype is one. This chain joins TRBV7-2 and TRBJ1-5, with D tentatively TRBD1 (5 bases). The length of the CDR3 is 13 residues. Germline V gene sequence: CDR1 SGHTA, CDR2 FQGNSA. Trimming stripped 3 bases from V and 6 bases from J, with 9 bases between. For the CDR3, the DNA is TGTGCCAGCAGCTTCCAGGGTAGTCAGCCCCAGCATTTT. Amino acid sequence: CASSFQGSQPQHF.

This clonotype has ten or more counts. The chain has TRBV15 and TRBJ1-5, with 7 positions matching TRBD1. This CDR3 is 15 amino acids long. Losses at the gene ends were 2 bases for V and 6 bases for J; bases not matched to a gene: 7. The germline gives CDR1 LNHNV, CDR2 YYDKDF (reference sequence). The CDR3 nucleotides are TGTGCCACCAGCAGAAATACAGGGGCGGTTCAGCCCCAGCATTTT. As protein: CATSRNTGAVQPQHF. Combining the CDR3 with reference TRBV15 and TRBJ1-5 gives the whole variable domain DAMVIQNPRYQVTQFGKPVTLSCSQTLNHNVMYWYQQKSSQAPKLLFHYYDKDFNNEADTPDNFQSRRPNTSFCFLDIRSPGLGDTAMYLCATSRNTGAVQPQHFGDGTRLSIL.

The chain employs TRBV7-2 and TRBJ1-3; D uncertain. Trimming stripped 4 bases from V and 0 bases from J, with 7 bases between. Germline values: CDR1 SGHTA, CDR2 FQGNSA. The CDR3 runs 14 residues. The chain's CDR3 is CASSSGFSGNTIYF. The CDR3 DNA is TGTGCCAGCAGCTCCGGATTCTCTGGAAACACCATATATTTT.

This clonotype was counted between two and nine times. The chain links TRBV29-1 to TRBJ2-1, with TRBD1 identical over 11 bases. Trimming cost V 6 bases and J 0 bases; bases outside gene matches: 1. This CDR3 is built from 14 residues. Germline V gives CDR1 SQVTM, CDR2 ANQGSEA. Written as DNA, the CDR3 is TGCAGCGTGGGACAGGGGGGCTCCTACAATGAGCAGTTCTTC. Protein product: CSVGQGGSYNEQFF.